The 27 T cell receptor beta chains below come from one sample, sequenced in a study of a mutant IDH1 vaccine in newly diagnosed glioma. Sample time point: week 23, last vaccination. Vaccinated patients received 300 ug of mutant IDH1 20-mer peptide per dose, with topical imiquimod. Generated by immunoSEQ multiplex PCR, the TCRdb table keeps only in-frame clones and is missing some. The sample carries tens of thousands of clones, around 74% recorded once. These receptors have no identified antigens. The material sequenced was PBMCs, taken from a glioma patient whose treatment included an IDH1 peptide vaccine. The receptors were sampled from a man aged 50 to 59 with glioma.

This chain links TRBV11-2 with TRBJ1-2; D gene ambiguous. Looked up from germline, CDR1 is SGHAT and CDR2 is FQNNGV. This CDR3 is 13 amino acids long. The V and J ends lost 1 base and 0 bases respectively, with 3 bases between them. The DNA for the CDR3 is TGTGCCAGCAGCTTAGGTCCTAACTATGGCTACACCTTC. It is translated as CASSLGPNYGYTF.

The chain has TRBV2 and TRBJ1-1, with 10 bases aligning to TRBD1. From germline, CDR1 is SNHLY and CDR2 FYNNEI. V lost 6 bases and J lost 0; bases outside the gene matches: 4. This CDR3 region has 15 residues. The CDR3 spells CASRAGTGVNTEAFF. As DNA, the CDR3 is TGTGCCAGCAGGGCCGGGACAGGGGTGAACACTGAAGCTTTCTTT.

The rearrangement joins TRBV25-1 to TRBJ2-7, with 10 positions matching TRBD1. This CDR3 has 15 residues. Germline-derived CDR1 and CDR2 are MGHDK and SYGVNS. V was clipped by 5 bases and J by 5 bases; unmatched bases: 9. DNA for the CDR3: TGTGCCAGCAGTAACCCGGGACAGGGGATGAACGAGCAGTACTTC. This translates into CASSNPGQGMNEQYF.

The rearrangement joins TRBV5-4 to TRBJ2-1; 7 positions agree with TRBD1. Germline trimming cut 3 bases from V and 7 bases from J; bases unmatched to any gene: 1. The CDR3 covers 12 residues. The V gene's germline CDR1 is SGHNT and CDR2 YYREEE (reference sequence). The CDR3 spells CASSWDRNEQFF. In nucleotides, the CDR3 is TGTGCCAGCAGCTGGGACAGAAATGAGCAGTTCTTC. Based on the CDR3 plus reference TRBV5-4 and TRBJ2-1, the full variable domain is ETGVTQSPTHLIKTRGQQVTLRCSSQSGHNTVSWYQQALGQGPQFIFQYYREEENGRGNFPPRFSGLQFPNYSSELNVNALELDDSALYLCASSWDRNEQFFGPGTRLTVL.

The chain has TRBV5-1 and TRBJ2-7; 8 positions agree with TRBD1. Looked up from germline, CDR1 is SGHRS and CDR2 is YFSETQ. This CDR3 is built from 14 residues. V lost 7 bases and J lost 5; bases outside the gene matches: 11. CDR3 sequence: CASARGQGHDEQYF. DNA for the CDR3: TGCGCCAGCGCAAGAGGACAGGGACACGACGAGCAGTACTTC. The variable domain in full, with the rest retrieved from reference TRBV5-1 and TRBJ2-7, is KAGVTQTPRYLIKTRGQQVTLSCSPISGHRSVSWYQQTPGQGLQFLFEYFSETQRNKGNFPGRFSGRQFSNSRSEMNVSTLELGDSALYLCASARGQGHDEQYFGPGTRLTVT.

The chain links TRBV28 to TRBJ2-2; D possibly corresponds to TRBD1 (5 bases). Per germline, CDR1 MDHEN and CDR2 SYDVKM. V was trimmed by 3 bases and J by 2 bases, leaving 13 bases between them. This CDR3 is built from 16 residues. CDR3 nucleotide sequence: TGTGCCAGCAGTTTGCGTAAGGGGTTCAACACCGGGGAGCTGTTTTTT. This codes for CASSLRKGFNTGELFF.

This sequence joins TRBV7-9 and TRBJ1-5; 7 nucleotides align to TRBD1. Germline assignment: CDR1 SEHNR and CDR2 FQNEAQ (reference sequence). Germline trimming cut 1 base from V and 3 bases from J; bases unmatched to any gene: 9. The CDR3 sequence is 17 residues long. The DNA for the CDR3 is TGTGCCAGCAGCTTAGATCACGGGACAGCTTCCAATCAGCCCCAGCATTTT. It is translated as CASSLDHGTASNQPQHF.

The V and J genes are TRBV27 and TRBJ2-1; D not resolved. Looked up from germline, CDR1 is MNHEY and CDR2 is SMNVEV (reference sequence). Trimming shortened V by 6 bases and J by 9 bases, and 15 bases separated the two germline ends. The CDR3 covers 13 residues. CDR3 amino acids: CASSPSAALEQFF. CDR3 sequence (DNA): TGTGCCAGCAGCCCCTCTGCGGCCCTTGAGCAGTTCTTC.

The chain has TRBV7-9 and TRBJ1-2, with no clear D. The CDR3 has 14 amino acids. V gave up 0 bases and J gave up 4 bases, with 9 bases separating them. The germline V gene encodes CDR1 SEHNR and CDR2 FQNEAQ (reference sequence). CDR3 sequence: CASSLAGSLYGYTF. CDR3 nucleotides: TGTGCCAGCAGCTTAGCAGGGAGTCTCTATGGCTACACCTTC.

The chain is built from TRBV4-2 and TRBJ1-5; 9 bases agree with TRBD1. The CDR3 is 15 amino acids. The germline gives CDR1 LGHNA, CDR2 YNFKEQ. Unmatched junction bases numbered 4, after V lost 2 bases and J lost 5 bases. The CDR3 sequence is CASSQQGDRDQPQHF. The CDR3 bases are TGTGCCAGCAGCCAACAAGGGGACAGGGATCAGCCCCAGCATTTT.

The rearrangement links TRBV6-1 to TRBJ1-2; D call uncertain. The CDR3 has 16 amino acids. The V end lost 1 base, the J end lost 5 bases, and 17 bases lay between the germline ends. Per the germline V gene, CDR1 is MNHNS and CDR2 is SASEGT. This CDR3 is CASSEDLSTFGYGYTF. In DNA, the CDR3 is TGTGCCAGCAGTGAAGATTTAAGTACCTTTGGGTATGGCTACACCTTC.

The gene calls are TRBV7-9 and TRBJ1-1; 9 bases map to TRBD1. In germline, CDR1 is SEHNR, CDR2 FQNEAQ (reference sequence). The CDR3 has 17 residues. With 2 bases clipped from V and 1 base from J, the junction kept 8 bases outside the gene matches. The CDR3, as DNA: TGTGCCAGCAGCTTACAAGGGACAGGGAGGAGGAACACTGAAGCTTTCTTT. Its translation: CASSLQGTGRRNTEAFF.

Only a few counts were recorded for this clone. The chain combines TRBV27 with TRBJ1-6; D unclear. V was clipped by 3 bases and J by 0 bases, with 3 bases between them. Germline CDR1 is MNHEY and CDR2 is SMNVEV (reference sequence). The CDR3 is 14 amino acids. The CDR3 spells CASSFSSYNSPLHF. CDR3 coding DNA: TGTGCCAGCAGTTTTAGCTCCTATAATTCACCCCTCCACTTT.

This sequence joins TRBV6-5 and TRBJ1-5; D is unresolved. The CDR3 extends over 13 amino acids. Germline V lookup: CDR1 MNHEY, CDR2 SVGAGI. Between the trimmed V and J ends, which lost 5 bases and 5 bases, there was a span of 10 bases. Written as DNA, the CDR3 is TGTGCCAGCAGTGAGGTTTGGGATCAGCCCCAGCATTTT. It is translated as CASSEVWDQPQHF.

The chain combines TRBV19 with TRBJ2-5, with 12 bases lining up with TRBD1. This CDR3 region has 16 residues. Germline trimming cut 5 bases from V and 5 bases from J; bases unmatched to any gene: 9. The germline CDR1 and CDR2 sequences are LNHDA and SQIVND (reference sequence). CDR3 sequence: CASSSTGTGGRETQYF. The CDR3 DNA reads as TGTGCCAGTAGTTCCACCGGGACAGGGGGCAGGGAGACCCAGTACTTC.

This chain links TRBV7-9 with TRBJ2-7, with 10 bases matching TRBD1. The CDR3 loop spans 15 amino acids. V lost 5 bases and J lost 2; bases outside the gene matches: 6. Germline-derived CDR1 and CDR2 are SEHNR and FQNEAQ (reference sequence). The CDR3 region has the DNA TGTGCCAGCAGCCCGCGGGACAGGGGACCCTACGAGCAGTACTTC. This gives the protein CASSPRDRGPYEQYF.

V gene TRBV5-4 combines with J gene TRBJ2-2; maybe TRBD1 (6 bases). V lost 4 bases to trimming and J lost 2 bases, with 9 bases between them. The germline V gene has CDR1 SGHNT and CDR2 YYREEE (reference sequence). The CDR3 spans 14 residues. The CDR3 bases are TGTGCCAGCAGCCGGACAGTCAACACCGGGGAGCTGTTTTTT. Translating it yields CASSRTVNTGELFF.

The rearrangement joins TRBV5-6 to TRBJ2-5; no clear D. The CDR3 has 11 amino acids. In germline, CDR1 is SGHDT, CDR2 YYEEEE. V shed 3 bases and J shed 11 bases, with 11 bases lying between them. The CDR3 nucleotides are TGTGCCAGCAGCTCCCGGTCATCACAGTACTTC. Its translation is CASSSRSSQYF.

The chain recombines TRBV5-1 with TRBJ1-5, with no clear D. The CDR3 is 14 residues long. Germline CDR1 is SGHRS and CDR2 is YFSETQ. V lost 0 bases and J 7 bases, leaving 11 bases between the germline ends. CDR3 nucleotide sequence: TGCGCCAGCAGCTTGGATGGTAATGTCCAGCCCCAGCATTTT. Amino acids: CASSLDGNVQPQHF.

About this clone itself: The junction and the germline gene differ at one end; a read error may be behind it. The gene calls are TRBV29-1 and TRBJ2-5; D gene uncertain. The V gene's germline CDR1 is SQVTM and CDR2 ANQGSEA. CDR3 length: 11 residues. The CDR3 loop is CSVKEQETQYF. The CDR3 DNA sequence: TGCAGCGTTAAAGAGCAAGAGACCCAGTACTTC.

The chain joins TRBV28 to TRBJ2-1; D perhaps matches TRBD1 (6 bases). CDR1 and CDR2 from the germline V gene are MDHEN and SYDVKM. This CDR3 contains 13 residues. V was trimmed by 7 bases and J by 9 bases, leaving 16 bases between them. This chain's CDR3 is CASINPLGGEQFF. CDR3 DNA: TGTGCCAGCATTAACCCCCTAGGGGGTGAGCAGTTCTTC.

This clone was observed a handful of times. CDR3 sequence: CASSGRAFLNEKLFF. The CDR3 DNA is TGTGCCAGCAGCGGCCGGGCCTTCCTTAATGAAAAACTGTTTTTT. The chain joins TRBV7-9 to TRBJ1-4; no clear D. The CDR3 contains 15 residues. With 5 bases removed from V and 4 bases from J, the gap between germline ends came to 14 bases. Per germline, CDR1 SEHNR and CDR2 FQNEAQ (reference sequence).

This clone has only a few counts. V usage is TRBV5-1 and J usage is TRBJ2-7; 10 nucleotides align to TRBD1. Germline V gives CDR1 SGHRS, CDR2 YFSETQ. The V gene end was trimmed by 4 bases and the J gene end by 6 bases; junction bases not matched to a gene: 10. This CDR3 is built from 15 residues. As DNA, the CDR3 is TGCGCCAGCAGCCAACGACAGGGGGCAGGCGGCGAGCAGTACTTC. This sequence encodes CASSQRQGAGGEQYF.

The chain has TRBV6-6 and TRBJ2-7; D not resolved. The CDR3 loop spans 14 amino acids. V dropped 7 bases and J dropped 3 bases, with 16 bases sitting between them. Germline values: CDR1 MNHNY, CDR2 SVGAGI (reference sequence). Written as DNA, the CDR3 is TGTGCCAGCATGAGCAGTTCATCATTCTACGAGCAGTACTTC. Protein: CASMSSSSFYEQYF.

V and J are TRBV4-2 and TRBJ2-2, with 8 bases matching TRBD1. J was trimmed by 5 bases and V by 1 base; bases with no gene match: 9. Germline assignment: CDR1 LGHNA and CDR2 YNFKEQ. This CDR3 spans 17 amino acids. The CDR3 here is CASSQGVDRGRTGELFF. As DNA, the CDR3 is TGTGCCAGCAGCCAAGGGGTCGACAGGGGAAGGACCGGGGAGCTGTTTTTT.

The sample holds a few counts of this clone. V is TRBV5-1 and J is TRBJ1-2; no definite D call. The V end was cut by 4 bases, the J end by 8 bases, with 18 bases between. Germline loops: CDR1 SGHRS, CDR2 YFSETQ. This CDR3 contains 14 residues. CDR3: CASSPESLSWGYTF. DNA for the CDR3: TGCGCCAGCAGCCCCGAGTCCCTTTCCTGGGGCTACACCTTC.

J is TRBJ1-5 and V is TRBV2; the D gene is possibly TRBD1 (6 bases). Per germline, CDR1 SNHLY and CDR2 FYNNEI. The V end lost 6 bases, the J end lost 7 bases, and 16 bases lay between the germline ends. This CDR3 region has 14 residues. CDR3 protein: CASRRGLGEQPQHF. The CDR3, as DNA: TGTGCCAGCAGGAGGGGGTTGGGAGAACAGCCCCAGCATTTT.